A selection of T cell receptor beta chains follows, all from one sample in a study of blood T cell repertoires in COVID-19. Method: immunoSEQ multiplex PCR; TCRdb's copy keeps in-frame clones and lacks some. The profile covers tens of thousands of clones, with about nine tenths appearing a single time and 27% taken by the ten largest. The sample consisted of peripheral blood. These receptors were obtained from a man aged 45-65 years with active or convalescent COVID-19. CDR3s include the opening cysteine and the closing phenylalanine or tryptophan. The D gene is left open where the match is weak.

CASSQQYANTGELFF,.,TRBV11-3,15
CASSSRLAGVNIQYF,TRBD2,TRBV7-2,15
CASFGQGWHEQFF,TRBD1,TRBV7-9,13
CASSLRDRAVGNSPLHF,TRBD1,TRBV5-4,17
CASSPDGDRGGRGNQPQHF,.,TRBV18,19
CASSLRDSSNTGELFF,TRBD1,TRBV19,16
CSAEGGANTEAFF,.,TRBV29-1,13
CASTWTGDPTGELFF,TRBD1,TRBV5-6,15
CASRRSRTGDYEQYF,TRBD1,TRBV7-2,15
CASSQDFLSGNTIYF,.,TRBV3-1/TRBV3-2,15
CASSPGGAGGYTF,.,TRBV7-9,13
CASSLDGGAGELFF,.,TRBV5-1,14
CASSLRGNTIYF,.,TRBV12-3/TRBV12-4,12
CASSRRGRTEAFF,TRBD1,TRBV19,13
CASSSSGLIATNEKLFF,.,TRBV11-2,17
CASSALAGGSTDTQYF,TRBD2,TRBV9,16
CASSLRRSSYNEQFF,.,TRBV5-1,15
CAINQGQGATDTQYF,TRBD1,TRBV10-3,15
CASSYRTGAETQYF,TRBD1,TRBV7-6,14
CASSLRADGGYTF,.,TRBV18,13
CASSLARNEQFF,.,TRBV18,12
CASSARTPRGSPLHF,.,TRBV9,15
CASSLTADLPQHF,.,TRBV12-3/TRBV12-4,13
CASSATGFSGNTIYF,TRBD1,TRBV6-1,15
CASSKMVAGGLVETQYF,.,TRBV21-1,17
CASSQDLVDEQFF,.,TRBV14,13
CAWERGSPLHF,.,TRBV30,11
CASSLAQRGVGNTIYF,.,TRBV7-8,16
CASSEARTGISGELFF,.,TRBV2,16
CASSITADRNNSPLHF,.,TRBV7-8,16
CASSKAGALNEQFF,TRBD2,TRBV2,14
CASSSIRTENYGYTF,.,TRBV13,15
CASSLAQGGTDTQYF,.,TRBV7-8,15
CASSQPLAGGSYNEQFF,TRBD2,TRBV3-1/TRBV3-2,17
CAWSVLVGANSPLHF,.,TRBV30,15
CASSSPLERGDQETQYF,TRBD2,TRBV6-2/TRBV6-3,17
CASSDRQGGSNQPQHF,TRBD1,TRBV2,16
CASSLAGGVYNEQFF,TRBD2,TRBV27,15
CASTPDRGDTEAFF,TRBD1,TRBV6-7,14
CASSLRFEGARSRNTEAFF,TRBD1,TRBV19,19
CASSLTGGNLFGNTIYF,TRBD1,TRBV5-4,17
CASSRGGSTEAFF,.,TRBV5-6,13
CASTGGGFGTDTQYF,.,TRBV7-2,15
CASSLDSGAIYNEQFF,.,TRBV5-6,16
CASGQGNTGELFF,TRBD1,TRBV2,13
CASSWGLAGVNEQFF,TRBD2,TRBV5-1,15
CATSRDGTGGSTDTQYF,TRBD1,TRBV15,17
CASSSRLAGGTDTQYF,TRBD2,TRBV7-2,16
CASSLFSGGAGELFF,TRBD2,TRBV27,15
CAGMDRGRNTIYF,TRBD1,TRBV30,13
CASSLRGGTIQYF,.,TRBV7-2,13
CASRLAGPYEQYF,TRBD2,TRBV6-5,13
CATSDPRGQETQYF,.,TRBV24-1,14
CASSPIRDSSTEAFF,TRBD1,TRBV5-1,15
CASSLGRDRAQETQYF,.,TRBV11-2,16